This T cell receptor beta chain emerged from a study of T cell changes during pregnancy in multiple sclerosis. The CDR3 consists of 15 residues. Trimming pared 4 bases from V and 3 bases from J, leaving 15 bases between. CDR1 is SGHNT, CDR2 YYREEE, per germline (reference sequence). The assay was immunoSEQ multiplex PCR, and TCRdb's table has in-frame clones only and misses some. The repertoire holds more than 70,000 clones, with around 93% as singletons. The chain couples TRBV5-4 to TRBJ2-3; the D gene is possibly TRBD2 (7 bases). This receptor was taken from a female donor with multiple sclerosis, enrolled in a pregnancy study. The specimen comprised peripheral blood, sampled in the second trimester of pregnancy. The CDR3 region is CASSPRGGATDTQYF. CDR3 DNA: TGTGCCAGCAGCCCGAGGGGGGGGGCGACAGATACGCAGTATTTT.